Following are 27 T cell receptor beta chains from one sample sequenced in a study of CD8+CD57+ T cells in acquired aplastic anemia. The study profiled TCR beta VDJ and CDR3 using genomic DNA as template. TCRdb re-called the reads with MiXCR, one entry per CDR3 protein. The sample yields hundreds of thousands of distinct CDR3 sequences, 65% to 80% seen once. Specimen: sorted CD4+, CD8+, or CD8+CD57+ T cells (not recorded which) from PBMCs. The receptors originated from a human donor in good health, serving as a control.

In its sample, this clonotype was seen once. Relative to the germline gene, one junction end is altered; a read error may explain this. The V gene is TRBV11-2, the J gene TRBJ1-1, with D possibly matching TRBD1 (5 bases). Per the germline V gene, CDR1 is SGHAT and CDR2 is FQNNGV. CDR3 length: 15 amino acids. DNA for the CDR3: TGTGCCAGCGAACCCCGGGACGGTTTTTCCTACGAGCGGTACTTT. This codes for CASEPRDGFSYERYF.

Worth noting for this clonotype: As the CDR3 is not closed by the conserved phenylalanine or tryptophan, this likely results from a read error. The DNA is left out, because the CDR3 cannot be placed on it with certainty; the CDR3 is given as TCRdb lists it. The rearrangement links TRBV7-2 to TRBJ1-2; the table assigns TRBD1, which was not confirmed against the DNA. Germline V gene lookup returns CDR1 SGHTA and CDR2 FQGNSA. The CDR3 comprises 13 residues, both ends counted. CDR3 protein: CASGLTGEDYYAL.

The chain has TRBV7-2 and TRBJ2-7; the D is unclear. Trimming shortened V by 9 bases and J by 7 bases, and 22 bases separated the two germline ends. Germline V gene data show CDR1 as SGHTA and CDR2 as FQGNSA. CDR3 size: 14 residues. CDR3 in amino acids: CASSIICDGQEQYF. CDR3 nucleotides: TGTGCCAGTAGTATAATATGCGACGGGCAGGAGCAGTACTTC.

This clonotype was detected once. One end of the junction varies from germline; a read error may be responsible. The CDR3 DNA reads as TGTGCCATCAGTGAGTCTGGCAGGGACTACGAGCAGTACTTC. It yields the protein CAISESGRDYEQYF. The chain employs TRBV25-1 and TRBJ2-5; maybe TRBD1 (5 bases). TRBJ2-7 matches the DNA end more closely, so the J call is doubtful. This CDR3 spans 14 amino acids. Germline-derived CDR1 and CDR2 are MGHDK and SYGVNS.

The genes are TRBV20-1 and TRBJ1-1; D is undetermined. The CDR3 has 15 residues. Germline CDR1 reads DFQATT; CDR2 reads SNEGSKA (reference sequence). Trimming pared 3 bases from V and 4 bases from J, leaving 18 bases between. CDR3 residues: CSARKVTAVGTEAFF. CDR3 coding DNA: TGCAGTGCTAGGAAAGTGACCGCGGTAGGCACTGAAGCTTTCTTT.

This clonotype has more than one count but fewer than ten. The chain links TRBV6-5 to TRBJ1-1; 8 bases line up with TRBD1. The J segment lost 4 bases and the V segment lost 6 bases, leaving 10 bases of the junction unmatched. The CDR3 contains 15 residues. Germline V gene data show CDR1 as MNHEY and CDR2 as SVGAGI. DNA for the CDR3: TGTGCCAGCAGCGGAGCCCAGGGGGCGGGCACTGAAGCTTTCTTT. Translated: CASSGAQGAGTEAFF.

Turning to this clonotype: At one end, the junction sequence differs from germline, possibly due to a read error. V gene TRBV12-3 or TRBV12-4 combines with J gene TRBJ1-2; TRBD1 might be the D (5 bases). This CDR3 is built from 11 residues. CDR3 sequence: CAISAGDGYTF. DNA for the CDR3: TGTGCCATCAGTGCGGGGGATGGCTACACCTTC.

This clonotype has only one observation. A read error may produce the germline difference seen at one junction end. The genes are TRBV7-2 and TRBJ1-2, with a possible D match to TRBD1 (5 bases). The length of the CDR3 is 14 residues. Germline CDR1 is SGHTA and CDR2 is FQGNSA. CDR3 in amino acids: CASSLIDGGHGSTF. Here the CDR3 DNA reads TGTGCCAGCAGTTTAATAGACGGTGGACACGGCTCCACCTTC.

This clonotype was recorded at least ten times. The V gene is TRBV20-1, the J gene TRBJ1-2; tentatively, D is TRBD1 (6 bases). CDR3 length: 14 amino acids. Germline V lookup: CDR1 DFQATT, CDR2 SNEGSKA (reference sequence). V was clipped by 6 bases and J by 2 bases, with 16 bases between them. As DNA, the CDR3 is TGCAGTGCGTCCGGGACACCGATAAACTATGGCTACACCTTC. It codes for CSASGTPINYGYTF.

This chain uses TRBV25-1 with TRBJ2-7; possible D gene TRBD1, 6 bases. The CDR3 consists of 14 residues. Looked up from germline, CDR1 is MGHDK and CDR2 is SYGVNS. The V gene lost 2 bases and the J gene lost 5 bases, with 13 bases spanning the gap. CDR3 protein: CASSELRGCDEQYF. The CDR3 nucleotides are TGTGCCAGCAGTGAACTGAGGGGGTGCGACGAGCAGTACTTC.

The chain uses TRBV9 and TRBJ2-3; D not certain. Deletions cut 0 bases from V and 9 bases from J, with 20 bases between. This CDR3 has 16 residues. Germline V gene sequence: CDR1 SGDLS, CDR2 YYNGEE. In DNA, the CDR3 is TGTGCCAGCAGCGTAGAGGTTGGGAATGCTAGAAACACGCAGTATTTT. Translated: CASSVEVGNARNTQYF.

The chain carries TRBV2 and TRBJ2-5, with 8 bases lining up with TRBD1. Germline-derived CDR1 and CDR2 are SNHLY and FYNNEI. There are 14 residues in the CDR3. V gave up 7 bases and J gave up 12 bases; unmatched junction bases: 16. The CDR3 nucleotides read TGTGCCAGCAAAATTTATGGGACAGGCTATGAAGAGTACTTC. It translates to CASKIYGTGYEEYF.

The J gene is TRBJ2-7, the V gene TRBV10-3; D is possibly TRBD1 (6 bases). This CDR3 is 14 amino acids long. Per germline, CDR1 ENHRY and CDR2 SYGVKD. V was clipped by 0 bases and J by 3 bases, with 9 bases between them. The CDR3 sequence is CAISESLGGYEQYF. Written as DNA, the CDR3 is TGTGCCATCAGTGAGTCGTTAGGGGGCTACGAGCAGTACTTC.

V gene TRBV5-1 combines with J gene TRBJ1-4; D is perhaps TRBD1 (6 bases). The V gene's germline CDR1 is SGHRS and CDR2 YFSETQ. The CDR3 totals 16 residues. The ends were cut back, 4 bases at V and 8 bases at J, with 21 bases in the middle. The CDR3, as DNA: TGCGCCAGCAGCCAAGTCCACGCCGGGGGCCGGGAAAAACTGTTTTTT. Protein: CASSQVHAGGREKLFF.

V is TRBV7-9 and J is TRBJ1-2, with TRBD1 matching over 7 bases. The CDR3 covers 15 residues. In germline, CDR1 is SEHNR, CDR2 FQNEAQ (reference sequence). The trim removed 5 bases at V and 4 bases at J, leaving 10 bases unmatched. The CDR3 DNA reads as TGTGCCAGCAGCGCAGTGACAGGGAGACTCTATGGCTACACCTTC. Protein sequence: CASSAVTGRLYGYTF.

This clonotype showed up just once. The conserved phenylalanine or tryptophan is not found at the CDR3 terminus, so this likely reflects a read error. It is unclear where the CDR3 begins or ends on the DNA, so no DNA is shown, and the CDR3 is as TCRdb lists it. This sequence joins TRBV2 and TRBJ1-5; the D call of TRBD1 is as the table states it, not checked on the DNA. Germline V gives CDR1 SNHLY, CDR2 FYNNEI. The CDR3 length is 15 residues, termini included. CDR3: CASSLGRVETQYFEP.

About this clonotype itself: Because the CDR3's place on the DNA is in doubt, the DNA is left out and the CDR3 is given as listed by TCRdb. This chain links TRBV7-2 with TRBJ2-2. The germline V gene encodes CDR1 SGHTA and CDR2 FQGNSA. The CDR3 extends over 16 residues, inclusive of both ends. This CDR3 is CASSLHSYEQYFGLFF.

This rearrangement joins TRBV7-2 to TRBJ2-3; D is perhaps TRBD2 (5 bases). The CDR3 spans 16 residues. Between the trimmed V and J ends, which lost 4 bases and 10 bases, there was a span of 24 bases. CDR1 is SGHTA and CDR2 is FQGNSA in the germline V gene. The DNA for the CDR3 is TGTGCCAGCAGCTGGGCCCACGGGGATGGCACAGTTCCGCAGTATTTT. It is translated as CASSWAHGDGTVPQYF.

This clonotype has just a few counts. CDR3: CAKTGTSGRLETQYF. As DNA, the CDR3 is TGTGCCAAGACAGGGACTAGCGGGAGGTTAGAGACCCAGTACTTC. This chain links TRBV2 with TRBJ2-5; 15 nucleotides align to TRBD2. Losses at the gene ends were 10 bases for V and 4 bases for J; bases not matched to a gene: 7. The germline V gene has CDR1 SNHLY and CDR2 FYNNEI. The CDR3 loop spans 15 amino acids.

Notes on this clonotype: The junction shows a germline mismatch at one end, possibly a read error. The chain carries TRBV7-2 and TRBJ1-4; TRBD1 might be the D (5 bases). Germline V gene data show CDR1 as SGHTA and CDR2 as FQGNSA. CDR3 length: 14 residues. Here the CDR3 reads CATSRGVRREGVFF. In nucleotides, the CDR3 is TGTGCCACCAGCAGAGGGGTCAGGCGGGAAGGAGTGTTTTTT.

Notes on this clonotype: The junction departs from the called germline gene at one end, perhaps through a read error. This chain uses TRBV29-1 with TRBJ2-1; maybe TRBD2 (6 bases). Germline values: CDR1 SQVTM, CDR2 ANQGSEA. This CDR3 has 14 amino acids. CDR3 DNA sequence: TGCGGCGTGCCGGACGGGGGTTCTTACAATGAGCAGTTCTTC. Protein sequence: CGVPDGGSYNEQFF.

The chain has TRBV7-9 and TRBJ1-6; a possible D gene is TRBD1 (5 bases). The V end lost 3 bases, the J end lost 19 bases, and 25 bases lay between the germline ends. The germline V gene has CDR1 SEHNR and CDR2 FQNEAQ (reference sequence). This CDR3 has 15 amino acids. The CDR3 bases are TGTGCCAGCAGCTTTGAGGGACTAATCCTCTACGAGCAGCACTTT. Protein: CASSFEGLILYEQHF.

With regard to this clonotype: Compared with germline, one end of the junction differs, possibly owing to a read error. This sequence joins TRBV9 and TRBJ2-2, with D perhaps being TRBD1 or TRBD2 (5 bases each). Germline CDR1 and CDR2: SGDLS and YYNGEE. The CDR3 is made up of 18 amino acids. The CDR3 spells CASSSDPGPGIDTGELFF. DNA of the CDR3: TGTGCCAGCAGCTCGGATCCGGGGCCCGGTATCGACACCGGGGAGCTGTTTTTC. Using reference TRBV9 and TRBJ2-2 for the parts outside the CDR3, the full variable domain is DSGVTQTPKHLITATGQRVTLRCSPRSGDLSVYWYQQSLDQGLQFLIQYYNGEERAKGNILERFSAQQFPDLHSELNLSSLELGDSALYFCASSSDPGPGIDTGELFFGEGSRLTVL.

Turning to this clonotype: The junction shows a germline mismatch at one end, possibly a read error. The V gene is TRBV7-8, the J gene TRBJ2-5; D possibly corresponds to TRBD2 (6 bases). This CDR3 has 11 residues. Per the germline V gene, CDR1 is SGHVS and CDR2 is FQNEAQ. The CDR3 DNA follows: TGTGCCAGCAGCTTAGGGAGGGCGCGGATCTTC. This encodes CASSLGRARIF.

This clonotype was seen many times. This chain uses TRBV10-3 with TRBJ2-3; 9 bases align to TRBD1. CDR3 length equals 15 residues. With V trimmed by 10 bases and J by 3 bases, 11 bases remained unmatched. The germline V gene encodes CDR1 ENHRY and CDR2 SYGVKD. The CDR3 region is CATWDREMVTDTQYF. CDR3 in DNA: TGTGCCACGTGGGACAGGGAGATGGTAACAGATACGCAGTATTTT.

The V gene is TRBV10-3, the J gene TRBJ2-3; D is uncertain. V was pared by 3 bases and J by 2 bases, with 6 bases between. The CDR3 runs to 13 residues. The germline gives CDR1 ENHRY, CDR2 SYGVKD. The CDR3 DNA reads TGTGCCATCAGTGACGGATACACAGATACGCAGTATTTT. Amino acid sequence: CAISDGYTDTQYF.

About this clonotype: Because the CDR3 is missing its conserved closing phenylalanine or tryptophan, this is likely a read error. The DNA is left out, because the CDR3 cannot be placed on it with certainty; the CDR3 is given as TCRdb lists it. The rearrangement uses TRBV9 and TRBJ2-3; TRBD1, the table's D call, lacks a check against the DNA. CDR1 and CDR2 from the germline V gene are SGDLS and YYNGEE. Both ends counted, the CDR3 spans 13 residues. The CDR3 reads CASSVTGLENGCI.